The present T cell receptor beta chain was sequenced within a study of blood T cell repertoires in COVID-19. Assay used: immunoSEQ multiplex PCR; TCRdb lists only in-frame clones, some missing. Altogether approximately 88,000 clones are present, about four fifths being singletons, with the ten largest covering roughly 6%. This clone was observed a handful of times. This receptor was identified in a man between 65 and 80 years old with COVID-19, enrolled during active disease. Sequenced: peripheral blood.

Here the CDR3 reads CATRRRTGAGANVLTF. The CDR3 coding sequence is TGTGCCACCAGACGGAGGACAGGGGCCGGGGCCAACGTCCTGACTTTC. The rearrangement joins TRBV28 to TRBJ2-6, with TRBD1 identical over 9 bases. The CDR3 totals 16 residues. Losses at the gene ends were 10 bases for V and 4 bases for J; bases not matched to a gene: 11. The germline V gene encodes CDR1 MDHEN and CDR2 SYDVKM.